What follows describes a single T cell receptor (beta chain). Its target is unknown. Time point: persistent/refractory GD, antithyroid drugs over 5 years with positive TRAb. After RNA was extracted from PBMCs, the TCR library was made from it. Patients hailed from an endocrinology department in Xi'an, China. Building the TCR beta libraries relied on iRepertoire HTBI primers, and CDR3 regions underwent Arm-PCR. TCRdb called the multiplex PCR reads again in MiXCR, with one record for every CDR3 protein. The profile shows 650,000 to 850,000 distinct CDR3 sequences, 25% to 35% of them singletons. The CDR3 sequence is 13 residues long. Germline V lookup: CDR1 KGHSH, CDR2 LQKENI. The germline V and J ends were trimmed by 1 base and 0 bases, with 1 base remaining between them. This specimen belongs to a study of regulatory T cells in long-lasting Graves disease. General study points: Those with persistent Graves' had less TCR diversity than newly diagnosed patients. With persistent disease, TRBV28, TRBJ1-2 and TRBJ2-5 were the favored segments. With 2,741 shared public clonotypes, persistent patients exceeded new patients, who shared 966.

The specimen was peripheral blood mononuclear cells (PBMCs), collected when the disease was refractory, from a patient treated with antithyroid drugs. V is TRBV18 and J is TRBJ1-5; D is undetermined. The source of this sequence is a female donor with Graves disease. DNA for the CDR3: TGTGCCAGCTCACCACTTAGCAATCAGCCCCAGCATTTT. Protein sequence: CASSPLSNQPQHF. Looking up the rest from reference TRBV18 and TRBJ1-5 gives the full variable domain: NAGVMQNPRHLVRRRGQEARLRCSPMKGHSHVYWYRQLPEEGLKFMVYLQKENIIDESGMPKERFSAEFPKEGPSILRIQQVVRGDSAAYFCASSPLSNQPQHFGDGTRLSIL.